The 23 T cell receptor beta chains reported below all come from one sample, sequenced in a study of cytomegalovirus exposure and HLA in healthy donors (dated 2017 in TCRdb). Libraries were made using the immunoSEQ multiplex PCR assay. For the multiplex PCR, a mixture combining 60 forward primers for TCR Vbeta segments and 13 reverse primers for TCR Jbeta segments was used. In TCRdb, the immuneACCESS table is reduced to in-frame sequences with V and J assigned. These tables do not hold every clone; where another copy was compared, an unresolved V gene accounts for under half, and the others remain unexplained. A total of 150,000 or so clones appear in this sample, around 83% of them only once. 6.4% of the sample is held by the ten biggest clonotypes. Sequenced sample: PBMCs. The source of these receptors is a man aged 45-65 years in good health and CMV-seropositive.

The chain combines TRBV6-5 with TRBJ1-3; 7 nucleotides agree with TRBD1. This CDR3 has 15 amino acids. Germline lookup yields CDR1 MNHEY and CDR2 SVGAGI. V was pared by 6 bases and J by 0 bases, with 5 bases of the junction left unmatched. The CDR3 bases are TGTGCCAGCAGACTGGACAGGATCTCTGGAAACACCATATATTTT. Residues: CASRLDRISGNTIYF.

This clone appeared a few times. CDR3: CASSVVVTGVTEAFF. The CDR3 DNA follows: TGTGCCAGCAGCGTAGTAGTGACAGGGGTCACTGAAGCTTTCTTT. The V call is TRBV9, the J call TRBJ1-1; 8 bases fit TRBD1. CDR3 length: 15 amino acids. Per the germline V gene, CDR1 is SGDLS and CDR2 is YYNGEE. V trimming: 0 bases; J trimming: 4 bases; junction bases outside the gene matches: 5.

V is TRBV2 and J is TRBJ1-5; possible D gene TRBD1, 6 bases. V lost 8 bases and J lost 1, with 21 bases in between. Germline V gives CDR1 SNHLY, CDR2 FYNNEI. This CDR3 region has 17 residues. CDR3 bases: TGTGCCAGCCAAGGGGAAGGGGGAATCTTGAGCAATCAGCCCCAGCATTTT. This sequence encodes CASQGEGGILSNQPQHF. The whole variable domain, remainder taken from reference TRBV2 and TRBJ1-5, is EPEVTQTPSHQVTQMGQEVILRCVPISNHLYFYWYRQILGQKVEFLVSFYNNEISEKSEIFDDQFSVERPDGSNFTLKIRSTKLEDSAMYFCASQGEGGILSNQPQHFGDGTRLSIL.

V is TRBV14 and J is TRBJ1-2, with TRBD1 as a possible D gene (6 bases). V was trimmed by 1 base and J by 6 bases, leaving 9 bases between them. This CDR3 contains 13 residues. The germline CDR1 and CDR2 sequences are SGHDN and FVKESK. The CDR3: CASSQAHRDGYTF. The CDR3 nucleotides are TGTGCCAGCAGCCAAGCCCACAGGGATGGCTACACCTTC.

J is TRBJ2-2 and V is TRBV29-1; TRBD1 agrees at 12 bases. This CDR3 comprises 17 residues. Germline CDR1 is SQVTM and CDR2 is ANQGSEA. Unmatched junction bases numbered 10, after V lost 4 bases and J lost 4 bases. DNA of the CDR3: TGCAGCGTTGGGGTCCGGGACAGGGGGCGTAGCACCGGGGAGCTGTTTTTT. Translating gives CSVGVRDRGRSTGELFF.

The chain joins TRBV6-1 to TRBJ1-5; 9 bases map to TRBD1. V lost 2 bases to trimming and J lost 4 bases; unmatched junction nucleotides: 3. The CDR3 is 15 residues long. Germline V CDR1 and CDR2: MNHNS, SASEGT. The CDR3 sequence is CASSESQGANQPQHF. The DNA for the CDR3 is TGTGCCAGCAGTGAATCACAGGGGGCGAATCAGCCCCAGCATTTT.

The chain has TRBV7-9 and TRBJ1-3, with TRBD1 identical over 7 bases. J was trimmed by 2 bases and V by 5 bases; bases with no gene match: 3. Per the germline V gene, CDR1 is SEHNR and CDR2 is FQNEAQ (reference sequence). The CDR3 covers 14 residues. CDR3 DNA: TGTGCCAGCAGCCTCCAGGGGGCTGGAAACACCATATATTTT. It encodes CASSLQGAGNTIYF.

The chain uses TRBV5-1 and TRBJ2-2; D uncertain. The germline V and J ends were trimmed by 0 bases and 5 bases, with 8 bases remaining between them. The CDR3 is made up of 14 amino acids. CDR1 and CDR2 from the germline V gene are SGHRS and YFSETQ. CDR3 nucleotides: TGCGCCAGCAGCTTGGTAGCTGGGACCGGGGAGCTGTTTTTT. Translated: CASSLVAGTGELFF.

The rearrangement links TRBV19 to TRBJ1-6, with D perhaps TRBD1 (6 bases). This CDR3 has 14 amino acids. V was clipped by 6 bases and J by 7 bases, with 13 bases between them. The germline V gene has CDR1 LNHDA and CDR2 SQIVND (reference sequence). The CDR3 nucleotides read TGTGCCAGTAGCCCGACAGGCGCCAATTCACCCCTCCACTTT. This gives the protein CASSPTGANSPLHF.

This clone was seen only a few times. This chain joins TRBV5-6 and TRBJ1-2, with 7 nucleotides matching TRBD1. Trimming at V came to 3 bases and at J to 4 bases, leaving 9 bases not matched to a gene. Germline assignment: CDR1 SGHDT and CDR2 YYEEEE. This CDR3 spans 15 amino acids. This CDR3 is CASSYLSTGPYGYTF. The CDR3 DNA is TGTGCCAGCAGCTACCTTTCGACAGGGCCCTATGGCTACACCTTC.

In its sample, this clone was seen once. This chain joins TRBV4-1 and TRBJ1-5; no clear D gene. In germline, CDR1 is MGHRA, CDR2 YSYEKL. The germline V and J ends were trimmed by 1 base and 8 bases, with 15 bases remaining between them. This CDR3 is built from 15 residues. CDR3 protein: CASSQGETAREPQHF. As DNA, the CDR3 is TGCGCCAGCAGCCAAGGGGAGACGGCTAGGGAGCCCCAGCATTTT.

The rearrangement joins TRBV5-1 to TRBJ2-1, with 10 bases aligning to TRBD1. Germline lookup yields CDR1 SGHRS and CDR2 YFSETQ. Trimming removed 2 bases from V and 1 base from J; junction bases left unmatched: 12. The CDR3 length is 19 residues. The CDR3 nucleotides read TGCGCCAGCAGCTTCCAAGGGACAGGGGCCTCAAGGTCCTACAATGAGCAGTTCTTC. Protein: CASSFQGTGASRSYNEQFF.

The chain joins TRBV12-5 to TRBJ2-3; D is unclear. Germline V lookup: CDR1 LGHNT, CDR2 FRNRAP. The V end was cut by 2 bases, the J end by 0 bases, with 9 bases between. The CDR3 extends over 15 amino acids. CDR3 in DNA: TGTGCTAGTGGTTTGAATAGCCTAAGCACAGATACGCAGTATTTT. Its protein is CASGLNSLSTDTQYF.

The genes are TRBV2 and TRBJ2-1, with 9 bases aligning to TRBD1. Germline trimming cut 1 base from V and 3 bases from J; bases unmatched to any gene: 4. The CDR3 runs 16 residues. The germline gives CDR1 SNHLY, CDR2 FYNNEI. The CDR3 reads CASSEEQGALYNEQFF. The DNA for the CDR3 is TGTGCCAGCAGTGAAGAACAGGGGGCCCTCTACAATGAGCAGTTCTTC.

In DNA, the CDR3 is TGTGCCAGCATCGCGGGGGGAGGTGGCAATCAGCCCCAGCATTTT. As protein: CASIAGGGGNQPQHF. The rearrangement joins TRBV28 to TRBJ1-5, with D tentatively TRBD1 (5 bases). Germline V CDR1 and CDR2: MDHEN, SYDVKM. V lost 7 bases, J lost 2 bases, and 15 bases lay in between. The CDR3 has 15 residues.

Comments on this clone: Distinct nucleotide sequences in the sample also encode this CDR3. The genes are TRBV18 and TRBJ1-4; TRBD1 agrees at 7 bases. V lost 3 bases and J lost 10; bases outside the gene matches: 14. Germline assignment: CDR1 KGHSH and CDR2 LQKENI. This CDR3 has 16 residues. The CDR3 sequence: CASSPTRDSVRGKLFF. CDR3 nucleotides: TGTGCCAGCTCACCCACTAGGGACAGCGTGCGGGGAAAACTGTTTTTT.

The CDR3 nucleotides read TGTGCCAGCAGCTTCCCGGGCACTGAAGCTTTCTTT. Its protein product is CASSFPGTEAFF. V is TRBV5-4 and J is TRBJ1-1; D remains ambiguous. Germline values: CDR1 SGHNT, CDR2 YYREEE (reference sequence). Trimming removed 2 bases at V and 4 bases at J, with 6 bases between. This CDR3 is built from 12 residues.

The table lists this clone with a few counts. The V gene is TRBV6-1, the J gene TRBJ1-4, with TRBD1 identical over 8 bases. The germline V gene has CDR1 MNHNS and CDR2 SASEGT. The CDR3 has 18 residues. The junction had 11 bases not matched to a gene; V was cut back by 1 base and J by 4 bases. DNA for the CDR3: TGTGCCAGCAGTGAAGGTGGCCTTCCGGGACAGGTTAATGAAAAACTGTTTTTT. As protein: CASSEGGLPGQVNEKLFF.

The chain has TRBV15 and TRBJ2-7; 9 nucleotides agree with TRBD1. The germline CDR1 and CDR2 sequences are LNHNV and YYDKDF (reference sequence). Germline trimming cut 2 bases from V and 4 bases from J; bases unmatched to any gene: 3. The CDR3 spans 14 residues. CDR3 DNA: TGTGCCACCAGCAGATCCGGACAGGGGTACGAGCAGTACTTC. Translating it yields CATSRSGQGYEQYF.

The rearrangement joins TRBV4-1 to TRBJ2-5, with 13 bases matching TRBD2. CDR1 is MGHRA and CDR2 is YSYEKL in the germline V gene. V dropped 5 bases and J dropped 5; count of bases not matched to a gene: 8. CDR3 length: 16 amino acids. The CDR3 DNA reads as TGCGCCAGCAGCTCGGGACTAGCGGGGACTCGGGAGACCCAGTACTTC. Translation: CASSSGLAGTRETQYF.

The V call is TRBV7-2, the J call TRBJ2-1; the match to TRBD2 covers 8 bases. Germline-derived CDR1 and CDR2 are SGHTA and FQGNSA. This CDR3 contains 14 residues. V gave up 5 bases and J gave up 10 bases; unmatched junction bases: 10. The CDR3 here is CASSRRAGAGEQFF. The CDR3 region has the DNA TGTGCCAGCAGCCGGAGAGCGGGAGCAGGAGAGCAGTTCTTC.

The V and J genes are TRBV27 and TRBJ2-1; no firm D call. The V end lost 8 bases, the J end lost 4 bases, and 18 bases lay between the germline ends. Germline V gene lookup returns CDR1 MNHEY and CDR2 SMNVEV (reference sequence). This CDR3 spans 15 amino acids. The CDR3 DNA reads as TGTGCCAGCTGCTTGGTGAGGAACTCGTACAATGAGCAGTTCTTC. Amino acid sequence: CASCLVRNSYNEQFF.

This clone was picked up one time. The chain combines TRBV18 with TRBJ2-3, with 7 nucleotides matching TRBD1. Germline V lookup: CDR1 KGHSH, CDR2 LQKENI. The CDR3 contains 14 residues. The V and J ends lost 3 bases and 3 bases, in that order; junction bases with no gene match: 3. The CDR3: CASSPGQRTDTQYF. The CDR3 region has the DNA TGTGCCAGCTCACCGGGACAGAGGACAGATACGCAGTATTTT.